The 17 T cell receptor beta chains presented below share a single source sample, sequenced in a study of Graves' ophthalmopathy and Graves' hyperthyroidism. Transcripts of RNA were the source for amplifying TCR beta CDR3 regions. First-round RT-PCR with HTBI primers preceded a second-round multiplex PCR. A single record per CDR3 protein comes from TCRdb applying MiXCR to the multiplex PCR reads. This table has about 180,000 distinct CDR3 sequences, under 40% appearing once. Material: peripheral blood. The receptors shown here come from a woman aged 40-49 years with Graves' ophthalmopathy.

This clonotype has ten or more counts. The V call is TRBV19, the J call TRBJ2-5, with D possibly TRBD2 on 5 matching bases. This CDR3 spans 14 amino acids. Trimming removed 3 bases at V and 1 base at J, with 9 bases between. CDR1 and CDR2 (germline): LNHDA, SQIVND (reference sequence). CDR3 DNA sequence: TGTGCCAGTAGTATCTACGGACTCCAAGAGACCCAGTACTTC. It specifies CASSIYGLQETQYF.

This clonotype was counted only a few times. The CDR3 spells CASSVQGGAGQETQYF. In DNA form, the CDR3 reads TGTGCCAGCAGTGTCCAAGGGGGCGCGGGTCAAGAGACCCAGTACTTC. The chain has TRBV6-1 and TRBJ2-5, with 7 bases aligning to TRBD1. Germline V gene data show CDR1 as MNHNS and CDR2 as SASEGT. The junction had 10 bases not matched to a gene; V was cut back by 4 bases and J by 2 bases. The CDR3 contains 16 residues.

Ten or more counts support this clonotype. The chain carries TRBV3-1 and TRBJ2-5; a weak D match, TRBD2 (5 bases). This CDR3 region has 13 residues. Germline V gene sequence: CDR1 LGHDT, CDR2 YNNKEL (reference sequence). The germline V and J ends were trimmed by 4 bases and 2 bases, with 8 bases remaining between them. CDR3 sequence: CASSPGVQETQYF. The CDR3 nucleotides are TGTGCCAGCAGCCCCGGGGTACAAGAGACCCAGTACTTC.

This clonotype was detected ten times or more. This chain uses TRBV6-1 with TRBJ2-7; TRBD1 aligns across 10 bases. Germline CDR1 is MNHNS and CDR2 is SASEGT. V dropped 4 bases and J dropped 6; count of bases not matched to a gene: 6. CDR3 length: 14 residues. CDR3 sequence: CASSGGQGVSEQYF. As DNA, the CDR3 is TGTGCCAGCAGTGGTGGACAGGGGGTGAGCGAGCAGTACTTC.

This clonotype was observed many times. This sequence joins TRBV27 and TRBJ1-1; D gene unclear. The CDR3 has 13 amino acids. Trimming cost V 7 bases and J 1 base, with 10 bases left between them. Per the germline V gene, CDR1 is MNHEY and CDR2 is SMNVEV (reference sequence). CDR3 nucleotide sequence: TGTGCCAGCACTAGTCGGAAGAACACTGAAGCTTTCTTT. Protein: CASTSRKNTEAFF.

This clonotype was picked up many times. V and J are TRBV10-3 and TRBJ2-6; TRBD2 is a possible D gene (5 bases). With 5 bases removed from V and 0 bases from J, the gap between germline ends came to 8 bases. The CDR3 has 15 amino acids. Germline CDR1 ENHRY, CDR2 SYGVKD. Here the CDR3 reads CAISPEASGANVLTF. CDR3 DNA: TGTGCCATCAGTCCGGAGGCCTCTGGGGCCAACGTCCTGACTTTC.

This clonotype has a count of ten or more. The CDR3 sequence: CASSSPGTVETYGYTF. In nucleotides, the CDR3 is TGTGCCAGCAGTAGCCCCGGGACAGTAGAAACCTATGGCTACACCTTC. The gene calls are TRBV6-1 and TRBJ1-2; 7 bases are a match to TRBD1. The germline gives CDR1 MNHNS, CDR2 SASEGT. The CDR3 extends over 16 amino acids. The ends lost 5 bases at V and 4 bases at J; junction bases unmatched: 13.

The gene calls are TRBV2 and TRBJ2-1; 8 bases agree with TRBD2. V shed 4 bases and J 5 bases; nucleotides not matched to a gene: 1. The CDR3 covers 13 residues. Germline V gives CDR1 SNHLY, CDR2 FYNNEI. The DNA for the CDR3 is TGTGCCAGCAGTGCCGGGAGGGACAATGAGCAGTTCTTC. It codes for CASSAGRDNEQFF.

This clonotype was observed many times. The gene calls are TRBV2 and TRBJ1-6; D uncertain. Germline CDR1 SNHLY, CDR2 FYNNEI. The CDR3 spans 14 residues. V was shortened by 6 bases and J by 10 bases, with 16 bases between the two germline ends. The CDR3 DNA reads as TGTGCCAGCAGGGCTGAAAAATTCGGGTCACCCCTCCACTTT. Translation gives CASRAEKFGSPLHF.

This clonotype was seen ten or more times. This chain joins TRBV7-9 and TRBJ2-7; D gene unclear. V shed 11 bases and J shed 6 bases, with 20 bases lying between them. Germline lookup yields CDR1 SEHNR and CDR2 FQNEAQ (reference sequence). This CDR3 is 13 amino acids long. CDR3 in amino acids: CAGGRPTPGEQYF. In DNA, the CDR3 is TGTGCCGGTGGCCGGCCTACTCCTGGCGAGCAGTACTTC.

This clonotype was seen at least ten times. V gene TRBV27 combines with J gene TRBJ1-1; 8 bases map to TRBD1. Germline V gene lookup returns CDR1 MNHEY and CDR2 SMNVEV (reference sequence). Unmatched junction bases numbered 13, after V lost 7 bases and J lost 0 bases. The CDR3 contains 17 residues. CDR3 bases: TGTGCCAGCAAACAAATCCAGGGGGCTTCGATGAACACTGAAGCTTTCTTT. This translates into CASKQIQGASMNTEAFF.

This chain connects TRBV7-8 to TRBJ2-5, with TRBD2 matching 11 bases. The ends lost 5 bases at V and 1 base at J; junction bases unmatched: 3. This CDR3 has 15 amino acids. Germline CDR1 SGHVS, CDR2 FQNEAQ. The CDR3 sequence is CASSHGLAGQETQYF. DNA for the CDR3: TGTGCCAGCAGCCATGGACTAGCGGGCCAAGAGACCCAGTACTTC.

This clonotype was detected many times. This sequence joins TRBV28 and TRBJ1-2, with D possibly being TRBD1 (5 bases). Germline CDR1 MDHEN, CDR2 SYDVKM. The V and J ends lost 2 bases and 7 bases respectively, with 14 bases between them. The CDR3 spans 14 residues. CDR3 bases: TGTGCCAGCAGTTTACGTCCCGGGACGGGTGGCTACACCTTC. Amino acid sequence: CASSLRPGTGGYTF.

The rearrangement joins TRBV11-2 to TRBJ2-7, with D perhaps being TRBD1 or TRBD2 (5 bases each). The CDR3 is 13 residues long. V was trimmed by 3 bases and J by 3 bases, leaving 9 bases between them. In germline, CDR1 is SGHAT, CDR2 FQNNGV. The CDR3 spells CASSFRGRYEQYF. The DNA for the CDR3 is TGTGCCAGCAGCTTCCGGGGACGCTACGAGCAGTACTTC.

The rearrangement joins TRBV7-2 to TRBJ1-5, with D tentatively TRBD1 (6 bases). Germline V lookup: CDR1 SGHTA, CDR2 FQGNSA. V dropped 6 bases and J dropped 4 bases, with 13 bases sitting between them. The CDR3 is made up of 14 amino acids. Here the CDR3 DNA reads TGTGCCAGCAGTTACTTAACAGGGAATCAGCCCCAGCATTTT. Residues: CASSYLTGNQPQHF. The whole variable domain, remainder taken from reference TRBV7-2 and TRBJ1-5, is GAGVSQSPSNKVTEKGKDVELRCDPISGHTALYWYRQSLGQGLEFLIYFQGNSAPDKSGLPSDRFSAERTGGSVSTLTIQRTQQEDSAVYLCASSYLTGNQPQHFGDGTRLSIL.

The chain joins TRBV7-2 to TRBJ2-7; TRBD2 might be the D (5 bases). V was shortened by 4 bases and J by 0 bases, with 13 bases between the two germline ends. Per germline, CDR1 SGHTA and CDR2 FQGNSA. The CDR3 length is 15 residues. CDR3 nucleotides: TGTGCCAGCAGCTCTCGGGGTCTTAGCTCCTACGAGCAGTACTTC. This encodes CASSSRGLSSYEQYF.

The table lists this clonotype with a count of one. The rearrangement links TRBV28 to TRBJ1-2; TRBD1 aligns across 10 bases. The trim removed 7 bases at V and 4 bases at J, leaving 15 bases unmatched. Germline V lookup: CDR1 MDHEN, CDR2 SYDVKM. CDR3 size: 17 residues. The DNA for the CDR3 is TGTGCCAGCACAAGACCGGGACAGGGGCCTTCAATCTATGGCTACACCTTC. Protein sequence: CASTRPGQGPSIYGYTF.